A selection of T cell receptor beta chains follows, all from one sample in a study of T cell responses to AZD1222 COVID-19 vaccine. Profiled with immunoSEQ multiplex PCR; TCRdb holds only in-frame clones, not every one. The sample has roughly 93,000 clones; around 90% are singletons. The sample here was peripheral blood, taken on day 0 of AZD1222 vaccination. The source of these receptors is an adult in good health. The CDR3 runs from the conserved cysteine through the conserved F or W. D genes are given only for firm matches. Part of the rows lack a size; the others show once, few, many or a class for expanded clones.

D gene	V gene	clone size	J gene	CDR3 DNA	CDR3 protein
TRBD1	TRBV6-5	NA	TRBJ2-7	TGTGCCAGCAGTACAGGACAGGGAACCCACGAGCAGTACTTC	CASSTGQGTHEQYF
NA	TRBV1	NA	TRBJ1-2	TGCACCAGCAGCCTCATAGATAACTATGGCTACACCTTC	CTSSLIDNYGYTF
NA	TRBV7-8	once	TRBJ1-5	TGTGCCAGCAGCTTAGAGAATCAGCCCCAGCATTTT	CASSLENQPQHF
TRBD1	TRBV19	few	TRBJ1-2	TGTGCCGCAAGCCGGGACAGGGGGCTCTCGCCCTATGGCTACACCTTC	CAASRDRGLSPYGYTF
TRBD1	TRBV9	NA	TRBJ2-1	TGTGCCAGCAGCCATGCGACAGGGAGTACCGGCAATGAGCAGTTCTTC	CASSHATGSTGNEQFF
NA	TRBV15	NA	TRBJ2-5	TGTGCCACCAGCAGAGATTCGGTAGGAGAGACCCAGTACTTC	CATSRDSVGETQYF
TRBD2	TRBV19	NA	TRBJ2-2	TGTGCCAGTATTTGGGCGGGAGCCGACACCGGGGAGCTGTTTTTT	CASIWAGADTGELFF
TRBD1	TRBV18	once	TRBJ2-5	TGTGCCAGCTCACCCTCCGGACAGGGGGCCGGTGAGACCCAGTACTTC	CASSPSGQGAGETQYF
NA	TRBV19	NA	TRBJ1-3	TGTGCCAGTAGTCTTACAGGCTCTGGAAACACCATATATTTT	CASSLTGSGNTIYF
NA	TRBV6-1	NA	TRBJ1-4	TGTGCCAGCAGTGAGAGGCGGGCTAATGAAAAACTGTTTTTT	CASSERRANEKLFF
TRBD1	TRBV3-1/TRBV3-2	once	TRBJ1-1	TGTGCCAGCAGCCAAGGACAGGGACGGGTAGCTTTCTTT	CASSQGQGRVAFF
TRBD2	TRBV24-1	NA	TRBJ2-1	TGTGCCACCAGTTCAGCGGGGGGTCTTAAGAGTGAGCAGTTCTTC	CATSSAGGLKSEQFF
TRBD1	TRBV6-5	NA	TRBJ1-4	TGTGCCAGCACCACCGGGACAGCCGAAAAACTGTTTTTT	CASTTGTAEKLFF
TRBD1	TRBV9	NA	TRBJ1-1	TGTGCCAGCAGCGTAGGGATAACAGGGGAAGACACTGAAGCTTTCTTT	CASSVGITGEDTEAFF
TRBD1	TRBV6-5	NA	TRBJ1-6	TGTGCCAGCAGTCCTCAGGGGGGGGCTATCCTCCACTTT	CASSPQGGAILHF
NA	TRBV11-3	NA	TRBJ2-7	TGTGCCAGCAGCTTAGACCCAATCGTGGCGAGAGCTTACTACGAGCAGTACTTC	CASSLDPIVARAYYEQYF
NA	TRBV3-1/TRBV3-2	NA	TRBJ1-3	TGTGCCAGCAGCCCTAGCGGTTCTGGAAACACCATATATTTT	CASSPSGSGNTIYF
NA	TRBV6-5	NA	TRBJ1-5	TGTGCCAGCAGTAGGGCAGGTCTAAATCAGCCCCAGCATTTT	CASSRAGLNQPQHF
TRBD2	TRBV4-2	NA	TRBJ2-7	TGTGCCAGCAGCCAATTTACGGGGACTAGAAAGATGGGGACGGGCGAGCAGTACTTC	CASSQFTGTRKMGTGEQYF
NA	TRBV6-5	NA	TRBJ1-2	TGTGCCAGCACCAGACAGCGAGATGGCTACACCTTC	CASTRQRDGYTF
NA	TRBV5-1	NA	TRBJ1-1	TGCGCCAGCAGCCCAACGGGAACAGGATACATGAACACTGAAGCTTTCTTT	CASSPTGTGYMNTEAFF
NA	TRBV7-9	few	TRBJ1-3	TGTGCCAGCAGCTTATTCTCGGGGCCTGGAAACACCATATATTTT	CASSLFSGPGNTIYF
NA	TRBV7-8	NA	TRBJ2-1	TGTGCCAGCAGCTTAGCGACTAGGTTAAGGGACAATGAGCAGTTCTTC	CASSLATRLRDNEQFF
TRBD1	TRBV5-4	NA	TRBJ2-2	TGTGCCAGCAGCTCTACAGGGGTGAACACCGGGGAGCTGTTTTTT	CASSSTGVNTGELFF
NA	TRBV12-3/TRBV12-4	few	TRBJ2-5	TGTGCCAGCAGCGCTGGGGTATCGGGGACCCAGTACTTC	CASSAGVSGTQYF
NA	TRBV2	NA	TRBJ1-3	TGTGCCAGCAGTCCCGCCAGGGCTGGAAACACCATATATTTT	CASSPARAGNTIYF
NA	TRBV11-2	NA	TRBJ2-1	TGTGCCAGCAGCTTATCAGGGAGCTACAATGAGCAGTTCTTC	CASSLSGSYNEQFF
TRBD2	TRBV27	once	TRBJ2-1	TGTGCCAGCAGTTTAAATCGAGCGGGGTACAATGAGCAGTTCTTC	CASSLNRAGYNEQFF
NA	TRBV6-5	once	TRBJ2-3	TGTGCCAGCACCCTAGTGGCAGGGCGGGATACGCAGTATTTT	CASTLVAGRDTQYF
NA	TRBV18	NA	TRBJ2-2	TGTGCCAGCTCACCACAGGGACAGAACACCGGGGAGCTGTTTTTT	CASSPQGQNTGELFF
TRBD2	TRBV5-1	NA	TRBJ2-3	TGCGCCAGCAGCCTGAGACTAGCGGGAGTCACAGATACGCAGTATTTT	CASSLRLAGVTDTQYF
TRBD2	TRBV2	few	TRBJ2-7	TGTGCCAGCAGTGATGGAACTAGCGGGAGGGCCTGGTACGAGCAGTACTTC	CASSDGTSGRAWYEQYF
TRBD2	TRBV28	NA	TRBJ2-7	TGTGCCAGCAGTTTCAGACTAGCGGATGGCTACGAGCAGTACTTC	CASSFRLADGYEQYF
NA	TRBV27	medium-sized	TRBJ2-1	TGTGCCAGCAGTTTAGGGTCCTACAATGAGCAGTTCTTC	CASSLGSYNEQFF
NA	TRBV9	NA	TRBJ2-5	TGTGCCAGCAGCGGGCCTGTGGCAGCCCAAGAGACCCAGTACTTC	CASSGPVAAQETQYF
NA	TRBV7-2	NA	TRBJ1-5	TGTGCCAGCAGCTCAGGAGTTGGGATGAATCAGCCCCAGCATTTT	CASSSGVGMNQPQHF